This TCR beta chain was obtained from a study of blood T cell repertoires in COVID-19. Study-level background: Collection of acute and convalescent COVID-19 samples took place in the United States, Italy and Spain. The cDNA or gDNA used as material had been derived from T cells, B-cell-depleted T cells, or PBMCs.

Recruited during active infection, patients (from Seattle) were subsequently followed longitudinally. Looked up from germline, CDR1 is SGHRS and CDR2 is YFSETQ. The CDR3 runs to 16 residues. The ends lost 2 bases at V and 4 bases at J; junction bases unmatched: 4. In the original workflow: From reference gene primer amplification, estimates of nucleated cell counts were derived. Assay: immunoSEQ multiplex PCR; the TCRdb copy retains only in-frame clones and omits some. For V, J and clone size, that table is used; D and trimming come from the DNA. This sample has 200,000 to 250,000 clones, with 70% to 90% found just once. This clone has just one count.

This TCR came from a woman in her 70s with COVID-19, enrolled during active disease. The sequenced sample was peripheral blood. V and J are TRBV5-1 and TRBJ2-6; 9 bases fit TRBD1. The CDR3 region has the DNA TGCGCCAGCAGCTTAGACAGGGGGTTCGGGGCCAACGTCCTGACTTTC. Translation: CASSLDRGFGANVLTF.